A selection of T cell receptor beta chains follows, all from one sample in a study of CD8 T cells in ankylosing spondylitis. TCRdb fed the 5' RACE reads into MiXCR, producing one record per CDR3 protein. The data show hundreds of thousands of distinct CDR3 sequences, roughly 10% seen once. Sequenced sample: blood, either unsorted or a sorted T cell fraction (not recorded which). These receptor sequences come from a male donor with ankylosing spondylitis. The CDR3 runs from the conserved cysteine through the conserved F or W. A D gene is named only where the DNA matches it firmly. Expanded clones get a size class; other rows say once, few or many, or leave the size out.

j_call cdr3_length clone_size d_call v_call cdr3_aa cdr3_nt
TRBJ1-2 15 many TRBD1 TRBV27 CASSFAGTGNYGYTF TGTGCCAGCAGTTTTGCCGGGACAGGGAACTATGGCTACACCTTC
TRBJ2-7 15 . TRBD1 TRBV4-1 CASRLNTGDSYEQYF TGCGCCAGCAGACTAAACACAGGGGACTCCTACGAGCAGTACTTC
TRBJ2-2 12 . . TRBV20-1 CSAQLGDGELFF TGCAGTGCCCAGTTAGGGGACGGGGAGCTGTTTTTT
TRBJ2-1 14 many TRBD2 TRBV20-1 CSARTSGRRNEQFF TGCAGTGCGCGGACTAGCGGGAGGAGGAATGAGCAGTTCTTC
TRBJ2-5 15 many TRBD1 TRBV6-5 CASSFGTGNQETQYF TGTGCCAGCAGTTTTGGGACAGGGAATCAAGAGACCCAGTACTTC
TRBJ2-5 14 many . TRBV29-1 CSGEGPRLPRTQYF TGCAGCGGAGAGGGACCCAGGCTCCCCCGGACCCAGTACTTC
TRBJ1-1 14 . . TRBV12-5 CASGPQSGGTEAFF TGTGCTAGTGGCCCACAGAGCGGCGGGACTGAAGCTTTCTTT
TRBJ2-5 13 . . TRBV29-1 CSVDGRVRETQYF TGCAGCGTTGACGGAAGGGTCAGGGAGACCCAGTACTTC
TRBJ2-3 15 . . TRBV20-1 CSAPGGGRPLGTQYF TGCAGTGCTCCGGGGGGCGGGAGACCTCTGGGTACGCAGTATTTT
TRBJ1-4 13 few . TRBV6-1 CASRGREGEKLFF TGTGCCAGCAGGGGCAGGGAGGGAGAAAAACTGTTTTTT
TRBJ1-1 16 . . TRBV6-5 CASSYSRFFRNTEAFF TGTGCCAGCAGTTACTCTCGATTTTTTAGGAACACTGAAGCTTTCTTT
TRBJ1-2 11 . . TRBV7-2 CASSLATRVAF TGTGCCAGCAGCTTAGCGACCCGGGTGGCCTTC
TRBJ2-3 17 few . TRBV25-1 CASSESEGRRRADTQYF TGTGCCAGCAGTGAATCCGAGGGCAGGCGGAGGGCAGATACGCAGTATTTT
TRBJ2-1 13 few TRBD1 TRBV20-1 CSATQGAYNEQFF TGCAGTGCCACGCAGGGGGCATACAATGAGCAGTTCTTC
TRBJ2-1 15 few . TRBV7-9 CASSLDKRLYNEQFF TGTGCCAGCAGCCTCGACAAGCGTTTGTACAATGAGCAGTTCTTC
TRBJ2-5 11 . . TRBV30 CAWSFEQIQYF TGTGCCTGGAGTTTTGAACAGATCCAGTACTTC
TRBJ1-4 15 few . TRBV27 CASSGSTGPDEKLFF TGTGCCAGCAGTGGGTCGACAGGCCCGGATGAAAAACTGTTTTTT
TRBJ2-1 17 many TRBD2 TRBV5-1 CASSLAPGTSGYNEQFF TGCGCCAGCAGCTTGGCACCCGGGACTAGCGGTTACAATGAGCAGTTCTTC
TRBJ2-7 14 few . TRBV29-1 CSVLLATRNYEQYF TGCAGCGTTCTACTAGCTACGCGTAACTACGAGCAGTACTTC
TRBJ2-5 15 . . TRBV24-1 CATSEPTSDQETQYF TGTGCCACCAGTGAACCCACAAGTGACCAAGAGACCCAGTACTTC
TRBJ2-7 14 many TRBD2 TRBV6-1 CASTGGSSSYEQYF TGTGCCAGCACCGGGGGGTCGTCCTCTTACGAGCAGTACTTC
TRBJ1-1 12 few . TRBV29-1 CSVGMGATEAFF TGCAGCGTTGGCATGGGAGCCACTGAAGCTTTCTTT
TRBJ1-6 13 many . TRBV20-1 CSASTDYNSPLHF TGCAGTGCTAGCACTGATTATAATTCACCCCTCCACTTT
TRBJ2-5 15 . . TRBV25-1 CASSDVTGAGETQYF TGTGCCAGCAGTGACGTGACAGGTGCCGGAGAGACCCAGTACTTC
TRBJ2-7 16 few TRBD1 TRBV7-9 CASSHLTGPFTYEQYF TGTGCCAGCAGCCACCTGACAGGGCCTTTTACCTACGAGCAGTACTTC
TRBJ2-5 14 many . TRBV29-1 CSVDSSSTGETQYF TGCAGCGTTGACTCGAGCTCCACGGGAGAGACCCAGTACTTC
TRBJ2-6 17 . . TRBV20-1 CSARGPVGISGANVLTF TGCAGTGCTAGAGGGCCCGTAGGGATCTCTGGGGCCAACGTCCTGACTTTC
TRBJ1-5 13 many . TRBV12-3/TRBV12-4 CASSFSLNQPQHF TGTGCCAGCAGTTTTAGTCTTAATCAGCCCCAGCATTTT
TRBJ1-3 13 many . TRBV5-1 CASSSRPEGAIYF TGCGCCAGCAGCTCCCGACCAGAAGGGGCCATATATTTT
TRBJ2-7 14 few . TRBV7-2 CASSTQDASYEQYF TGTGCCAGCAGCACCCAGGACGCCTCCTACGAGCAGTACTTC
TRBJ2-2 18 few TRBD1 TRBV11-2 CASSLRWQGVTNTGELFF TGTGCCAGCAGCTTAAGGTGGCAGGGGGTTACGAACACCGGGGAGCTGTTTTTT
TRBJ1-3 13 many . TRBV12-3/TRBV12-4 CASSLARSLPLYF TGTGCCAGCAGTTTAGCGCGGTCACTACCTTTATATTTT
TRBJ1-2 11 few . TRBV11-2 CASSIRGQYTF TGTGCCAGCAGCATCCGGGGACAATACACCTTC
TRBJ1-2 13 few . TRBV2 CASTDGTNYGYTF TGTGCCAGCACGGACGGAACTAACTATGGCTACACCTTC
TRBJ1-3 15 . . TRBV7-2 CASSLKWETGNTIYF TGTGCCAGCAGTTTAAAATGGGAAACTGGAAACACCATATATTTT
TRBJ1-6 14 many . TRBV5-1 CASRLESLNSPLHF TGCGCCAGCAGGTTGGAGTCCCTTAATTCACCCCTCCACTTT
TRBJ1-2 16 many . TRBV12-3/TRBV12-4 CASSPGHLRVNYGYTF TGTGCCAGCAGCCCGGGACACTTAAGGGTAAACTATGGCTACACCTTC
TRBJ1-1 13 . . TRBV7-2 CASSLRQGLEAFF TGTGCCAGCAGCTTAAGGCAGGGCTTGGAAGCTTTCTTT
TRBJ2-1 15 . TRBD1 TRBV7-9 CASSLEGRQGDEQFF TGTGCCAGCAGCTTAGAAGGGCGACAGGGGGATGAGCAGTTCTTC
TRBJ2-5 13 . . TRBV6-1 CASSEPNGETQYF TGTGCCAGCAGTGAACCGAACGGGGAGACCCAGTACTTC
TRBJ2-1 14 . . TRBV20-1 CSASPGRENDEQFF TGCAGTGCTAGTCCGGGACGGGAGAACGATGAGCAGTTCTTC
TRBJ2-7 15 few . TRBV7-2 CASSLMRVGAYEQYF TGTGCCAGCAGCTTAATGCGGGTTGGGGCCTACGAGCAGTACTTC
TRBJ1-6 15 many . TRBV7-2 CASSLQSSYNSPLHF TGTGCCAGCAGCTTACAGAGCTCCTATAATTCACCCCTCCACTTT
TRBJ1-1 13 few TRBD1 TRBV11-1 CASTRTGLTEAFF TGTGCCAGCACCCGGACAGGGCTGACTGAAGCTTTCTTT
TRBJ2-7 16 . TRBD2 TRBV4-1 CASSQPLAGGDYEQYF TGCGCCAGCAGCCAACCACTAGCGGGAGGCGACTACGAGCAGTACTTC
TRBJ2-1 15 . . TRBV27 CASSFGPGGYNEQFF TGTGCCAGCAGTTTCGGGCCCGGGGGTTACAATGAGCAGTTCTTC
TRBJ1-1 14 few TRBD1 TRBV4-2 CASSPLGDRVYAFF TGTGCCAGCAGCCCTTTGGGGGACAGGGTATATGCTTTCTTT
TRBJ1-1 12 . . TRBV20-1 CSACRENTEAFF TGCAGTGCTTGCCGAGAGAACACTGAAGCTTTCTTT
TRBJ2-7 14 few TRBD1 TRBV5-1 CASSYGQDRYEQYF TGCGCCAGCAGCTACGGACAGGACCGCTACGAGCAGTACTTC
TRBJ2-1 14 . . TRBV10-1 CASSLRLRGDEQFF TGCGCCAGCAGCCTTAGACTACGGGGCGATGAGCAGTTCTTC
TRBJ1-4 12 many . TRBV7-2 CASSPPAGKLFF TGTGCCAGCAGCCCACCCGCGGGCAAACTGTTTTTT
TRBJ2-7 13 . . TRBV5-4 CASSFGTAWEQYF TGTGCCAGCAGCTTCGGAACTGCCTGGGAGCAGTACTTC
TRBJ2-3 15 few . TRBV5-1 CASSPGSMRGDTQYF TGCGCCAGCAGCCCCGGATCGATGAGGGGGGATACGCAGTATTTT
TRBJ2-7 15 many TRBD2 TRBV6-2/TRBV6-3 CASSSRTSGAYEQYF TGTGCCAGCAGTTCTCGGACTAGCGGGGCCTACGAGCAGTACTTC
TRBJ1-6 15 few TRBD1 TRBV5-6 CASSYVDRDNSPLHF TGTGCCAGCAGCTACGTAGACAGGGATAATTCACCCCTCCACTTT